Listed below are T cell receptor beta chains from one sample, sequenced in a study of cytomegalovirus exposure and HLA in healthy donors. The assay was immunoSEQ multiplex PCR, and TCRdb's table has in-frame clones only and misses some. The repertoire holds some 180,000 clones, around nine tenths seen once, with about 7.7% in the top ten. Sequences were obtained from PBMCs. These receptors all stem from a man younger than 45 in good health and CMV-seropositive. CDR3s include the opening cysteine and the closing phenylalanine or tryptophan. A D gene is named only where the DNA matches it firmly. Rows give clone size only sometimes, using once, few, many, or a class for an expanded clone.

j_gene | v_gene | abundance | d_gene | CDR3nt | CDR3aa
TRBJ2-7 | TRBV7-6 | . | . | TGTGCCAGCAGCTCTAACAGGGAGGGGTCCCCGAGCTCCTACGAGCAGTACTTC | CASSSNREGSPSSYEQYF
TRBJ2-2 | TRBV6-6 | . | TRBD2 | TGTGCCAGCACCTCCATAGCGGGAGGAAACACCGGGGAGCTGTTTTTT | CASTSIAGGNTGELFF
TRBJ2-7 | TRBV21-1 | . | . | TGTGCCAGCAGCAGACGCTCCTCCTACGAGCAGTACTTC | CASSRRSSYEQYF
TRBJ1-4 | TRBV1 | . | . | TGCACCAGCAAAGGCTACTCAGGGGAAAAACTGTTTTTT | CTSKGYSGEKLFF
TRBJ2-7 | TRBV9 | . | . | TGTGCCAGCAGCGTAGCCACGGGGAGCTCCTACGAGCAGTACTTC | CASSVATGSSYEQYF
TRBJ2-5 | TRBV28 | . | TRBD2 | TGTGCCAGCAGTGTAGCGGGAGTACGAGAGACCCAGTACTTC | CASSVAGVRETQYF
TRBJ1-1 | TRBV2 | once | TRBD1 | TGTGCCAGCAGTTTGGACAGGGCGAACACTGAAGCTTTCTTT | CASSLDRANTEAFF
TRBJ2-1 | TRBV6-5 | . | TRBD2 | TGTGCCAGCAGTTACTCTTGGACTAGCGGTGAGCAGTTCTTC | CASSYSWTSGEQFF
TRBJ2-2 | TRBV6-5 | . | TRBD2 | TGTGCCAGCAGTTACGGGGGGGCCGGGGAGCTGTTTTTT | CASSYGGAGELFF
TRBJ1-1 | TRBV19 | . | . | TGTGCCAGTAGTATTACCCGGACAGCCCCATTCTTT | CASSITRTAPFF